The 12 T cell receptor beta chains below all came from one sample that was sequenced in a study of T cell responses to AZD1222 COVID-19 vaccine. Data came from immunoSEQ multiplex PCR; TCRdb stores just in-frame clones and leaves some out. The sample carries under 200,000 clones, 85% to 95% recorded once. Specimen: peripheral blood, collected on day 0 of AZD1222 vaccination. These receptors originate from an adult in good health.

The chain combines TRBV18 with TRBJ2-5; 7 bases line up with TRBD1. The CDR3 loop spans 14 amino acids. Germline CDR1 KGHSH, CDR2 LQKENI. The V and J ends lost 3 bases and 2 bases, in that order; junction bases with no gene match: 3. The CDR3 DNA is TGTGCCAGCTCACCCGGACAGGAGCAAGAGACCCAGTACTTC. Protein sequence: CASSPGQEQETQYF.

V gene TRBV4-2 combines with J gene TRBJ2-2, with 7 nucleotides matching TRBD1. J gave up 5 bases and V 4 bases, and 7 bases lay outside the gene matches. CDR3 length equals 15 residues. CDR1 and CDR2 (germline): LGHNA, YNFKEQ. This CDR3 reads CASSRRTGGTGELFF. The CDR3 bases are TGTGCCAGCAGCCGTCGGACAGGCGGAACCGGGGAGCTGTTTTTT.

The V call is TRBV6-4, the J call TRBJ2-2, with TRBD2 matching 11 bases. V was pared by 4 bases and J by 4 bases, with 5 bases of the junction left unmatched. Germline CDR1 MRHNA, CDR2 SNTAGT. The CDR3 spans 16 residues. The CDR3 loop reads CASSALAGDVTGELFF. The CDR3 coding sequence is TGTGCCAGCAGTGCACTAGCGGGAGACGTCACCGGGGAGCTGTTTTTT.

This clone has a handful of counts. The DNA of the CDR3 is TGTGCCAGCAGCGATGGGACAGATACGCAGTATTTT. Protein product: CASSDGTDTQYF. The gene calls are TRBV7-9 and TRBJ2-3, with D hard to call. The germline V and J ends were trimmed by 5 bases and 3 bases, with 6 bases remaining between them. CDR3 length: 12 residues. The germline V gene has CDR1 SEHNR and CDR2 FQNEAQ (reference sequence).

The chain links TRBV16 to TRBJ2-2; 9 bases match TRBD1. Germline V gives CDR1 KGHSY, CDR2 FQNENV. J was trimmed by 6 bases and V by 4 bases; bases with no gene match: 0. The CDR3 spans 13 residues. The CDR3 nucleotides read TGTGCCAGCAGCCGGACAGGGGCCGGGGAGCTGTTTTTT. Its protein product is CASSRTGAGELFF. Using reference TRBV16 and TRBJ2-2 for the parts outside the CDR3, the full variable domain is GEEVAQTPKHLVRGEGQKAKLYCAPIKGHSYVFWYQQVLKNEFKFLISFQNENVFDETGMPKERFSAKCLPNSPCSLEIQATKLEDSAVYFCASSRTGAGELFFGEGSRLTVL.

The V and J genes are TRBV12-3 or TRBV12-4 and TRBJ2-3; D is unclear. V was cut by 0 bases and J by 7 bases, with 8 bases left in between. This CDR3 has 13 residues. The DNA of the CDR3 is TGTGCCAGCAGTTTAGCACCCGCGCATACGCAGTATTTT. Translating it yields CASSLAPAHTQYF.

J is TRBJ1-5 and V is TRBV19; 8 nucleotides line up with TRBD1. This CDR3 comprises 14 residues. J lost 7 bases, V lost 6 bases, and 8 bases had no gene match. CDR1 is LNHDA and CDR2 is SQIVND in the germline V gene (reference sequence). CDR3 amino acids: CASSPSGGRQPQHF. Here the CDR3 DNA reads TGTGCCAGTAGCCCCTCAGGGGGCCGGCAGCCCCAGCATTTT.

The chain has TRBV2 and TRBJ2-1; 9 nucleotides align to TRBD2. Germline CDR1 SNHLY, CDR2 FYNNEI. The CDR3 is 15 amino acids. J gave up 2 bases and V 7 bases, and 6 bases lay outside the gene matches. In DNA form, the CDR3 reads TGTGCCAGCAATTTAGCGGGAGCCCCCTACAATGAGCAGTTCTTC. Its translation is CASNLAGAPYNEQFF.

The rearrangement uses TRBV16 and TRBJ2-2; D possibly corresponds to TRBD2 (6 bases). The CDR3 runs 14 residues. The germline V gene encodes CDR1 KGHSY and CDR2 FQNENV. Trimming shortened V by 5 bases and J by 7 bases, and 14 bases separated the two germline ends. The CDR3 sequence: CASSSERRVGELFF. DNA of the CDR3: TGTGCCAGCAGCTCCGAACGGAGGGTCGGGGAGCTGTTTTTT.

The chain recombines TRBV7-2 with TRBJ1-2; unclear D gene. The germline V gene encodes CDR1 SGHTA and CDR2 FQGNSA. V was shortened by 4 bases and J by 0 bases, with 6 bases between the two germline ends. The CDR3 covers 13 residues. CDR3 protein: CASSSQTNYGYTF. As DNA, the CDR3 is TGTGCCAGCAGCTCGCAGACTAACTATGGCTACACCTTC.

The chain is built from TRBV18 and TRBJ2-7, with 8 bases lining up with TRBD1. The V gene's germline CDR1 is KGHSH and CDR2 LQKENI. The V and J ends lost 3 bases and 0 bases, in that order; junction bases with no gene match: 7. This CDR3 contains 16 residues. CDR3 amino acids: CASSPPGTGHSYEQYF. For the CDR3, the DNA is TGTGCCAGCTCACCCCCCGGGACAGGTCACTCCTACGAGCAGTACTTC.

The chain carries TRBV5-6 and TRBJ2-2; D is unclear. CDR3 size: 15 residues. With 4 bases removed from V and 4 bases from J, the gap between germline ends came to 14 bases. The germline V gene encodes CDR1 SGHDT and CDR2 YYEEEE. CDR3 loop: CASSMQPDSTGELFF. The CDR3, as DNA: TGTGCCAGCAGCATGCAGCCCGACTCCACCGGGGAGCTGTTTTTT.